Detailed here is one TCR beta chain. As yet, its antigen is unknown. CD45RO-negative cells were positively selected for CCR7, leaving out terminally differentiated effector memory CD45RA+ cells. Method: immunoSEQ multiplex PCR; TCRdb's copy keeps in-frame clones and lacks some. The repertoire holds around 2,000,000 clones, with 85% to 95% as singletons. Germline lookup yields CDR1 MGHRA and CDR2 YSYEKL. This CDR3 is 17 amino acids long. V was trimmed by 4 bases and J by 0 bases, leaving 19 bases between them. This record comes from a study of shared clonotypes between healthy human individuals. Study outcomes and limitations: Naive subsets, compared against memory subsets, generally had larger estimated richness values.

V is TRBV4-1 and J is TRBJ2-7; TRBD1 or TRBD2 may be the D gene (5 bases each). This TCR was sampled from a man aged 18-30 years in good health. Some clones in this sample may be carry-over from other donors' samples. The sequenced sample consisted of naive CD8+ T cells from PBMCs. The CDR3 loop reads CASSPGWGRSSSYEQYF. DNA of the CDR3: TGCGCCAGCAGCCCAGGGTGGGGACGGTCAAGCTCCTACGAGCAGTACTTC.